These T cell receptor beta chains were read from a single sample in a study of shared clonotypes between healthy human individuals. Repertoires were generated with immunoSEQ multiplex PCR, while TCRdb's copy carries only in-frame clones and drops some. The sample has some 240,000 clones, 50% to 80% seen once. Sequencing used memory CD4+ T cells sorted from blood. The receptor set was obtained from a man younger than 40 in good health. The CDR3 runs from the conserved cysteine through the conserved F or W. D genes are given only for firm matches. Only part of the rows carry a size: once, few, many, or a class if the clone is expanded.

J | V | size | D | DNA | CDR3
TRBJ2-5 | TRBV19 | once | NA | TGTGCCAGTAGTATAGTCGTGACAGCCAGGGGAGAGACCCAGTACTTC | CASSIVVTARGETQYF
TRBJ1-2 | TRBV6-1 | NA | TRBD1 | TGTGCCAGCAGTGGAGGGGGGACAGGGTATGGCTACACCTTC | CASSGGGTGYGYTF
TRBJ2-7 | TRBV5-1 | NA | TRBD2 | TGCGCCAGCAGCTTCGCCCCTCTGGCGGGGGACTCCTACGAGCAGTACTTC | CASSFAPLAGDSYEQYF
TRBJ1-1 | TRBV5-1 | NA | NA | TGCGCCAGCAGCTTGGAAGGGGTTGTCACTGAAGCTTTCTTT | CASSLEGVVTEAFF
TRBJ2-7 | TRBV2 | few | NA | TGTGCCAGCAGTGGGGGGGGCGACTTTTCCAGCGAGCAGTACTTC | CASSGGGDFSSEQYF
TRBJ2-5 | TRBV5-8 | NA | NA | TGTGCCAGCAGCTCCGAGTGGGACACCCAAGAGACCCAGTACTTC | CASSSEWDTQETQYF
TRBJ1-1 | TRBV12-5 | NA | NA | TGTGCTAGTGGTTTGGGCTCTGGCGGGACTGAAGCTTTCTTT | CASGLGSGGTEAFF
TRBJ2-7 | TRBV27 | NA | NA | TGTGCCAGCAGTCGGGACGGAACCTACGAGCAGTACTTC | CASSRDGTYEQYF
TRBJ2-7 | TRBV28 | NA | NA | TGTGCCAGCAGTTTAAATAACTACGAGCAGTACTTC | CASSLNNYEQYF
TRBJ1-3 | TRBV5-1 | NA | NA | TGCGCCAGCAGCTCGGGACCGAACTCTGGAAACACCATATATTTT | CASSSGPNSGNTIYF
TRBJ2-7 | TRBV5-1 | NA | TRBD2 | TGCGCCAGCAGCTTGGGGGCGGGAGGGACCTACGAGCAGTACTTC | CASSLGAGGTYEQYF
TRBJ1-2 | TRBV28 | few | NA | TGTGCCAGCAGCGTAAGTCGGGGTGGCTACACCTTC | CASSVSRGGYTF
TRBJ2-5 | TRBV9 | NA | NA | TGTGCCAGCAGCGCTCGTCTCGAAGAGACCCAGTACTTC | CASSARLEETQYF
TRBJ2-3 | TRBV28 | NA | TRBD2 | TGTGCCAGCAGCGTTCGCAGACTAGCGTTGGGTACGCAGTATTTT | CASSVRRLALGTQYF
TRBJ1-3 | TRBV7-2 | NA | NA | TGTGCCAGCAGCCCTAGACGGAGCTCTGGAAACACCATATATTTT | CASSPRRSSGNTIYF
TRBJ2-3 | TRBV14 | NA | NA | TGTGCCAGCAGCCAAGATTGGACAGATACGCAGTATTTT | CASSQDWTDTQYF
TRBJ1-2 | TRBV10-3 | NA | NA | TGTGCCATCAGTGAGGGGGACATTCTGCATGGCTACACCTTC | CAISEGDILHGYTF
TRBJ2-2 | TRBV7-2 | NA | NA | TGTGCCAGCAGCTTATCGGCGCTGGGGTCCGGGGAGCTGTTTTTT | CASSLSALGSGELFF
TRBJ2-6 | TRBV27 | NA | NA | TGTGCCCCTGGGGGACCACAAGGTCAGTTAGGGGCCAACGTCCTGACTTTC | CAPGGPQGQLGANVLTF
TRBJ2-5 | TRBV10-1 | NA | TRBD1 | TGCGCCAGCAGTGAAGGGACAGACAAGAGGACCCAGTACTTC | CASSEGTDKRTQYF
TRBJ1-2 | TRBV7-2 | NA | NA | TGTGCCAGCATTATGATGGGGGTAGAATATGGCTACACCTTC | CASIMMGVEYGYTF
TRBJ2-7 | TRBV18 | NA | NA | TGTGCCAGCTCAGAAACGACCCTCCATTCCTCCTACGAGCAGTACTTC | CASSETTLHSSYEQYF
TRBJ2-1 | TRBV7-2 | NA | NA | TGTGCCAGCAGCTTAGAAGCGGTTTTCGATGGTGAGCAGTTCTTC | CASSLEAVFDGEQFF
TRBJ2-7 | TRBV27 | few | TRBD2 | TGTGCCAGCAGTTCTCTAGCGGGGGACTACGAGCAGTACTTC | CASSSLAGDYEQYF
TRBJ2-3 | TRBV30 | NA | NA | TGTGCCTGGACCCCCCCAATAAACACAGATACGCAGTATTTT | CAWTPPINTDTQYF
TRBJ2-7 | TRBV14 | NA | NA | TGTGCCAGCAGCCAAGCCTACGAGCAGTACTTC | CASSQAYEQYF
TRBJ2-1 | TRBV9 | few | NA | TGTGCCAGCGCAAAGGGGGACGAGTCCTACAATGAGCAGTTCTTC | CASAKGDESYNEQFF
TRBJ2-3 | TRBV2 | NA | TRBD2 | TGTGCCAGCAATTCACTAGCGGGCACAGATACGCAGTATTTT | CASNSLAGTDTQYF
TRBJ2-7 | TRBV28 | NA | NA | TGTGCCAGCAGTTCCCGGGGGCAGGGCGAGCAGTACTTC | CASSSRGQGEQYF
TRBJ2-5 | TRBV19 | NA | TRBD1 | TGTGCCAGTAGTATGAGACAGGGGGCTGGGAAGACCCAGTACTTC | CASSMRQGAGKTQYF
TRBJ2-2 | TRBV5-1 | few | NA | TGCGCCAGCAGCTTTGGGACTCCCGACACCGGGGAGCTGTTTTTT | CASSFGTPDTGELFF
TRBJ2-7 | TRBV18 | NA | TRBD2 | TGTGCCAGCTCATCTGGCGGGGCGGGAGCCTACGAGCAGTACTTC | CASSSGGAGAYEQYF
TRBJ2-3 | TRBV28 | NA | NA | TGTGCCAGCAGCCCCCGGGGGCTAATCGGTAACCAGTATTTT | CASSPRGLIGNQYF
TRBJ2-5 | TRBV25-1 | NA | NA | TGTGCCAGCAGTTCCGGGGGGTGGGGGCACGGGGAGACCCAGTACTTC | CASSSGGWGHGETQYF
TRBJ2-1 | TRBV6-4 | NA | NA | TGTGCCAGCAGTGTCAGCCAGAACAATGAGCAGTTCTTC | CASSVSQNNEQFF
TRBJ2-5 | TRBV28 | NA | NA | TGTGCCAGCAGCCCCCTTCTAGGGAGTGGAGAGACCCAGTACTTC | CASSPLLGSGETQYF
TRBJ2-7 | TRBV4-2 | NA | NA | TGTGCCAGCAGCCAAGCGAACAGGGATCAGGGTACCGAGCAGTACTTC | CASSQANRDQGTEQYF
TRBJ1-1 | TRBV11-3 | NA | NA | TGTGCCAGCAGCTTGAGGAGGGAGACTGAAGCTTTCTTT | CASSLRRETEAFF
TRBJ1-2 | TRBV28 | NA | TRBD1 | TGTGCCAGCAGTTTCGGCATACGACAGGGTGCAGACTATGGCTACACCTTC | CASSFGIRQGADYGYTF
TRBJ2-3 | TRBV13 | few | NA | TGTGCCAGCAGCTTTGCAGATACGCAGTATTTT | CASSFADTQYF
TRBJ2-7 | TRBV5-5 | NA | TRBD2 | TGTGCCAGCAGCTTGGCCTCCTCTAGCGGCGGAAGCTCCTACGAGCAGTACTTC | CASSLASSSGGSSYEQYF
TRBJ2-1 | TRBV10-3 | NA | NA | TGTGCCACCTCGGCGGCAGGGCATGAGCAGTTCTTC | CATSAAGHEQFF
TRBJ1-4 | TRBV5-1 | NA | NA | TGCGCCAGCAGCTTGGCAGAGGGTTTTGAAAAACTGTTTTTT | CASSLAEGFEKLFF